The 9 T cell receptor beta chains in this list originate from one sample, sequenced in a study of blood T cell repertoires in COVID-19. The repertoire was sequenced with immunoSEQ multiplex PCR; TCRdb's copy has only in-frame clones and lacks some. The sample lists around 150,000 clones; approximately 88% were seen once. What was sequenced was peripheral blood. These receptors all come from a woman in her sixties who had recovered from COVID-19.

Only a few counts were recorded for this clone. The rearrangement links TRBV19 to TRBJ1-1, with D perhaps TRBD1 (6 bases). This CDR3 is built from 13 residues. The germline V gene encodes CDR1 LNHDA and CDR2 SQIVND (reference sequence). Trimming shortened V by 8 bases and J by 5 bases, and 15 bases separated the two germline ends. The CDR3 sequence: CASFNRVRTEAFF. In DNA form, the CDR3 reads TGTGCCAGTTTTAACAGGGTAAGGACTGAAGCTTTCTTT.

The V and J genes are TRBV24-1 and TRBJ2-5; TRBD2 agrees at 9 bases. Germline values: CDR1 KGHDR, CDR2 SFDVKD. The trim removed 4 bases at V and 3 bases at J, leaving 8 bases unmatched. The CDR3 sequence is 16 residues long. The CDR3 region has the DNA TGTGCCACCAGTGACCCCTCCTCTAGCGGGGAAGAGACCCAGTACTTC. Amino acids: CATSDPSSSGEETQYF.

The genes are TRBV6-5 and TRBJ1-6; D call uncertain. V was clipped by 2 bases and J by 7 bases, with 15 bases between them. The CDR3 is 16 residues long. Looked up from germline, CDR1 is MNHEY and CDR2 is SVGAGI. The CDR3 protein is CASSYGPGFGNSPLHF. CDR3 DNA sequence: TGTGCCAGCAGTTACGGTCCAGGATTCGGCAATTCACCCCTCCACTTT.

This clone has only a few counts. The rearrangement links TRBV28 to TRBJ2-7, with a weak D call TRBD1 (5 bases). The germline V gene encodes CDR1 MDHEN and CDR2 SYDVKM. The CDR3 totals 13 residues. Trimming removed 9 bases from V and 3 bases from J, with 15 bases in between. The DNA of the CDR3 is TGTGCCAGTAGGGGTCGGAATCGCTACGAGCAGTACTTC. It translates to CASRGRNRYEQYF.

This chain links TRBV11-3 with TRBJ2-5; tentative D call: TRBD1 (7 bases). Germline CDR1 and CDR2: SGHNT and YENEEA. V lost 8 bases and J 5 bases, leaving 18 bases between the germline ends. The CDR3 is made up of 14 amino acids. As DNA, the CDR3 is TGTGCCAGCGCTCCAGGGGGGCCTCGGGAGACCCAGTACTTC. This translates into CASAPGGPRETQYF.

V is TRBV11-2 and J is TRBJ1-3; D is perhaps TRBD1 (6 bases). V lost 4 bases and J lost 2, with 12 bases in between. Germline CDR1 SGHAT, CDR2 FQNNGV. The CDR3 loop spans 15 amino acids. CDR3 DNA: TGTGCCAGCAGCTACTCGACAGGACCTGGAAACACCATATATTTT. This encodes CASSYSTGPGNTIYF.

CDR3 residues: CASSSGTGGREEKLFF. CDR3 coding DNA: TGTGCCAGCAGCTCCGGAACAGGGGGAAGGGAGGAAAAACTGTTTTTT. The gene calls are TRBV7-9 and TRBJ1-4; the match to TRBD1 covers 8 bases. The trim removed 4 bases at V and 8 bases at J, leaving 12 bases unmatched. The CDR3 runs 16 residues. CDR1 and CDR2 (germline): SEHNR, FQNEAQ (reference sequence).

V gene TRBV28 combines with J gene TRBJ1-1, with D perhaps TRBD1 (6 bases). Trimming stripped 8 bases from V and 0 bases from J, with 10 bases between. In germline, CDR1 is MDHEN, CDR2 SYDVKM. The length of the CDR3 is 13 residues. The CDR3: CASGQNMNTEAFF. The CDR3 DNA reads TGTGCCAGCGGACAGAACATGAACACTGAAGCTTTCTTT.

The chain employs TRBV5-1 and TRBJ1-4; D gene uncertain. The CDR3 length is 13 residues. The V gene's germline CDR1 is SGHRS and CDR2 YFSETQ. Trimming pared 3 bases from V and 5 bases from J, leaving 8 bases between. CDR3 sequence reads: CASSSTGNEKLFF. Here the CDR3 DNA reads TGCGCCAGCAGCTCGACGGGAAATGAAAAACTGTTTTTT.